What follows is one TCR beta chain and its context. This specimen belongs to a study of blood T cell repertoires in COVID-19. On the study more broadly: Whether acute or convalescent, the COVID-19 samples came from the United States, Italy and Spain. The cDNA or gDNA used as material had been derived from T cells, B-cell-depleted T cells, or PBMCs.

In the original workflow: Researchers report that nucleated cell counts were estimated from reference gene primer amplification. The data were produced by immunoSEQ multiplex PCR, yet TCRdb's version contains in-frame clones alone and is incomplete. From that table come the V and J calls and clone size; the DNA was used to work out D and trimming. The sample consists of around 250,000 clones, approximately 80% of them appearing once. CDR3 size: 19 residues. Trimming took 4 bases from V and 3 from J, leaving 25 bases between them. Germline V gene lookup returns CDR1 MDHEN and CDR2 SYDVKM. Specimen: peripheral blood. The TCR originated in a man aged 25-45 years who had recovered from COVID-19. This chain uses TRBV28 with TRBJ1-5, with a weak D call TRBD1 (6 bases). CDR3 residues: CASSYPTFAPGAYNQPQHF. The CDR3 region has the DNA TGTGCCAGCAGTTACCCGACTTTTGCGCCAGGGGCCTACAATCAGCCCCAGCATTTT.